Presented here are 22 T cell receptor beta chains from one specimen sequenced in a study of cytomegalovirus exposure and HLA in healthy donors. PCR primers comprised 60 Vbeta and 13 Jbeta primers. Sequenced by immunoSEQ multiplex PCR; TCRdb stores in-frame clones only, minus some. The sample lists about 52,000 clones; over 60% were seen once. The specimen was PBMCs. The origin of the receptors is a woman in her forties or fifties in good health and CMV-seronegative.

The genes are TRBV19 and TRBJ1-5, with D possibly TRBD1 on 6 matching bases. The CDR3 runs to 17 residues. Germline values: CDR1 LNHDA, CDR2 SQIVND (reference sequence). With 5 bases removed from V and 0 bases from J, the gap between germline ends came to 17 bases. The CDR3 bases are TGTGCCAGTAGTCCCCCCCTGCAGGGGCGTAGCAATCAGCCCCAGCATTTT. Its protein product is CASSPPLQGRSNQPQHF.

There are a few counts of this clone. This rearrangement joins TRBV5-8 to TRBJ2-1, with 9 nucleotides matching TRBD2. The CDR3 contains 13 residues. Germline CDR1 and CDR2: SGHTS and YDEGEE. With V trimmed by 2 bases and J by 14 bases, 8 bases remained unmatched. The DNA for the CDR3 is TGTGCCAGCAGCTTCCTAGCGGGATCCTTGGAGTTCTTC. It yields the protein CASSFLAGSLEFF.

The chain has TRBV19 and TRBJ1-6; the match to TRBD1 covers 8 bases. Per the germline V gene, CDR1 is LNHDA and CDR2 is SQIVND (reference sequence). This CDR3 has 15 residues. V trimming: 7 bases; J trimming: 6 bases; junction bases outside the gene matches: 8. CDR3 bases: TGTGCCAGTAACGCGGTCGACAGGGGTAATTCACCCCTCCACTTT. Protein product: CASNAVDRGNSPLHF.

The chain uses TRBV6-5 and TRBJ2-7; 9 positions match TRBD1. Germline assignment: CDR1 MNHEY and CDR2 SVGAGI. V lost 4 bases and J lost 4; bases outside the gene matches: 5. This CDR3 region has 14 residues. CDR3 amino acids: CASSSGTGRYEQYF. The CDR3 DNA sequence: TGTGCCAGCAGTTCCGGGACAGGGAGGTACGAGCAGTACTTC.

V and J are TRBV7-9 and TRBJ2-2; 10 nucleotides match TRBD2. Per the germline V gene, CDR1 is SEHNR and CDR2 is FQNEAQ (reference sequence). The ends lost 5 bases at V and 5 bases at J; junction bases unmatched: 11. This CDR3 has 17 residues. CDR3: CASSPVLAGVRTGELFF. CDR3 nucleotides: TGTGCCAGCAGCCCTGTCCTAGCGGGGGTGAGGACCGGGGAGCTGTTTTTT.

Turning to this clone: A read error may account for a junction end that differs from germline. This rearrangement joins TRBV28 to TRBJ2-7; unclear D gene. The CDR3 runs to 12 residues. CDR1 MDHEN and CDR2 SYDVKM come from the germline V gene. The CDR3 loop is CASSLSYKEQHF. CDR3 in DNA: TGTGCCAGCAGTTTATCATACAAGGAGCAACACTTC.

This CDR3 is CASSYSPLGLEYGYTF. CDR3 DNA: TGTGCCAGCAGTTACTCTCCACTCGGCCTGGAGTATGGCTACACCTTC. The J gene is TRBJ1-2, the V gene TRBV6-5; unclear D gene. CDR3 length: 16 residues. Germline V lookup: CDR1 MNHEY, CDR2 SVGAGI. Deletions cut 0 bases from V and 5 bases from J, with 16 bases between.

This clone was seen a handful of times. The rearrangement uses TRBV5-1 and TRBJ2-7; 11 bases are shared with TRBD2. Germline trimming cut 1 base from V and 6 bases from J; bases unmatched to any gene: 6. This CDR3 comprises 15 residues. The germline CDR1 and CDR2 sequences are SGHRS and YFSETQ. In DNA, the CDR3 is TGCGCCAGCAGCTTGAAGGTAGCGGGGGGGCTCGAGCAGTACTTC. It yields the protein CASSLKVAGGLEQYF.

In its sample, this clone was seen a few times. The gene calls are TRBV5-5 and TRBJ2-5; weak D call: TRBD2 (6 bases). V lost 0 bases and J 2 bases, leaving 20 bases between the germline ends. There are 18 residues in the CDR3. Germline V gene lookup returns CDR1 SGHKS and CDR2 YYEKEE (reference sequence). CDR3 sequence: CASSLGGSSGGAQETQYF. Written as DNA, the CDR3 is TGTGCCAGCAGCTTGGGGGGGAGTTCCGGGGGAGCTCAAGAGACCCAGTACTTC.

This chain joins TRBV7-9 and TRBJ2-5; 10 bases line up with TRBD2. The junction had 3 bases not matched to a gene; V was cut back by 3 bases and J by 5 bases. The germline gives CDR1 SEHNR, CDR2 FQNEAQ (reference sequence). The CDR3 runs to 14 residues. CDR3 residues: CASSFLAGDETQYF. The CDR3 DNA is TGTGCCAGCAGCTTCCTAGCGGGAGATGAGACCCAGTACTTC.

In its sample, this clone was seen once. The CDR3 region has the DNA TGTGCCAGCAGCCCGAGCCTGGACAGGGTCCATGGCTACACCTTC. Translated: CASSPSLDRVHGYTF. The rearrangement uses TRBV9 and TRBJ1-2; the match to TRBD1 covers 8 bases. The V segment lost 4 bases and the J segment 6 bases; nucleotides outside the gene matches: 11. Germline V lookup: CDR1 SGDLS, CDR2 YYNGEE. This CDR3 is built from 15 residues.

In its sample, this clone was seen once. V is TRBV6-1 and J is TRBJ2-7, with 7 bases aligning to TRBD1. Trimming took 2 bases from V and 3 from J; bases not matched to a gene: 13. Germline V gene data show CDR1 as MNHNS and CDR2 as SASEGT. The CDR3 totals 17 residues. This CDR3 is CASSELLRDRQYYEQYF. The CDR3, as DNA: TGTGCCAGCAGTGAACTTCTCCGGGACAGACAGTACTACGAGCAGTACTTC.

The table lists this clone with a count of one. The chain has TRBV29-1 and TRBJ2-3, with 7 bases aligning to TRBD1. This CDR3 has 15 amino acids. Germline V CDR1 and CDR2: SQVTM, ANQGSEA. V shed 6 bases and J 8 bases; nucleotides not matched to a gene: 17. In DNA, the CDR3 is TGCAGCGTACCGACAGGGAGCTACATCGAGGGTACGCAGTATTTT. Its translation is CSVPTGSYIEGTQYF.

The table lists this clone with a count of one. This sequence joins TRBV19 and TRBJ1-1; D gene unclear. Trimming took off 3 bases at V and 3 bases at J, with 17 bases between the two ends. Germline V gives CDR1 LNHDA, CDR2 SQIVND (reference sequence). The CDR3 runs 16 residues. The CDR3 nucleotides are TGTGCCAGTAGTATCTCGGTATTAGAAGTTTACACTGAAGCTTTCTTT. Encoded protein: CASSISVLEVYTEAFF.

The J gene is TRBJ1-5, the V gene TRBV28; 9 positions match TRBD1. CDR3 length equals 16 residues. The trim removed 5 bases at V and 7 bases at J, leaving 12 bases unmatched. Germline V CDR1 and CDR2: MDHEN, SYDVKM. The CDR3 region is CASSEQGANPNQPQHF. DNA of the CDR3: TGTGCCAGCAGTGAACAGGGGGCGAATCCCAACCAGCCCCAGCATTTT.

The V gene is TRBV28, the J gene TRBJ2-2; D unresolved. Trimming shortened V by 6 bases and J by 6 bases, and 8 bases separated the two germline ends. The CDR3 is 12 residues long. CDR1 is MDHEN and CDR2 is SYDVKM in the germline V gene. The CDR3 DNA sequence: TGTGCCAGCAGATTCTTTCCCGGGGAGCTGTTTTTT. Translation: CASRFFPGELFF. The complete variable domain, with remaining parts taken from reference TRBV28 and TRBJ2-2, reads DVKVTQSSRYLVKRTGEKVFLECVQDMDHENMFWYRQDPGLGLRLIYFSYDVKMKEKGDIPEGYSVSREKKERFSLILESASTNQTSMYLCASRFFPGELFFGEGSRLTVL.

This rearrangement joins TRBV11-2 to TRBJ2-1, with 9 bases aligning to TRBD2. The CDR3 spans 16 residues. Germline trimming cut 1 base from V and 4 bases from J; bases unmatched to any gene: 5. CDR1 is SGHAT, CDR2 FQNNGV, per germline. CDR3 in DNA: TGTGCCAGCAGCTTAGGGGGAGCGGGGGGTTACAATGAGCAGTTCTTC. It yields the protein CASSLGGAGGYNEQFF. Filled out from reference TRBV11-2 and TRBJ2-1, the complete variable domain reads EAGVAQSPRYKIIEKRQSVAFWCNPISGHATLYWYQQILGQGPKLLIQFQNNGVVDDSQLPKDRFSAERLKGVDSTLKIQPAKLEDSAVYLCASSLGGAGGYNEQFFGPGTRLTVL.

This clone was seen a few times. V and J are TRBV6-1 and TRBJ2-2; 12 bases fit TRBD2. V trimming: 5 bases; J trimming: 5 bases; junction bases outside the gene matches: 6. The CDR3 runs 16 residues. Germline V gene lookup returns CDR1 MNHNS and CDR2 SASEGT. The CDR3 region is CASSQDTSGGTGELFF. CDR3 DNA sequence: TGTGCCAGCAGTCAAGACACTAGCGGGGGGACCGGGGAGCTGTTTTTT.

This chain joins TRBV21-1 and TRBJ1-3. TRBV21-1 is a listed pseudogene. The CDR3 sequence is 14 residues long. CDR3 DNA: TGTGCCCCGAGGGGGGGCACCTCTGGAAACACCATATATTTT. It yields the protein CAPRGGTSGNTIYF.

This clone was seen a few times. The V gene is TRBV6-1, the J gene TRBJ2-7; 9 bases line up with TRBD1. The trim removed 6 bases at V and 5 bases at J, leaving 11 bases unmatched. CDR1 is MNHNS, CDR2 SASEGT, per germline. This CDR3 is built from 15 residues. The CDR3: CASRGTGWFLHEQYF. In nucleotides, the CDR3 is TGTGCCAGCAGGGGGACAGGGTGGTTTCTGCACGAGCAGTACTTC.

This chain connects TRBV30 to TRBJ2-1; D is perhaps TRBD2 (6 bases). V lost 3 bases, J lost 5 bases, and 11 bases lay in between. Looked up from germline, CDR1 is GTSNPN and CDR2 is SVGIG (reference sequence). This CDR3 region has 13 residues. Written as DNA, the CDR3 is TGTGCCTGGAGAAGGACTATAAACAATGAGCAGTTCTTC. Translated: CAWRRTINNEQFF. The full variable domain, in which reference TRBV30 and TRBJ2-1 provide the parts outside the CDR3, is SQTIHQWPATLVQPVGSPLSLECTVEGTSNPNLYWYRQAAGRGLQLLFYSVGIGQISSEVPQNLSASRPQDRQFILSSKKLLLSDSGFYLCAWRRTINNEQFFGPGTRLTVL.

The rearrangement joins TRBV19 to TRBJ1-1, with 8 bases that match TRBD1. With 1 base clipped from V and 5 bases from J, the junction kept 3 bases outside the gene matches. The CDR3 has 14 residues. The germline gives CDR1 LNHDA, CDR2 SQIVND (reference sequence). The CDR3 DNA reads TGTGCCAGTAGTATAGGAGACAGGGGTACTGAAGCTTTCTTT. Amino acids: CASSIGDRGTEAFF. Looking up the rest from reference TRBV19 and TRBJ1-1 gives the full variable domain: DGGITQSPKYLFRKEGQNVTLSCEQNLNHDAMYWYRQDPGQGLRLIYYSQIVNDFQKGDIAEGYSVSREKKESFPLTVTSAQKNPTAFYLCASSIGDRGTEAFFGQGTRLTVV.